These 20 T cell receptor beta chains were sequenced from one sample in a study of blood T cell repertoires in COVID-19. Clones were sequenced by immunoSEQ multiplex PCR, and TCRdb holds only the in-frame ones, with some missing. The repertoire holds roughly 170,000 clones, about 86% seen once, with roughly 20% in the top ten. Sequences were obtained from peripheral blood. The receptors come from a man aged 70-80 years with active or convalescent COVID-19.

The V gene is TRBV19, the J gene TRBJ1-2, with 11 bases aligning to TRBD1. The germline V gene has CDR1 LNHDA and CDR2 SQIVND (reference sequence). There are 15 residues in the CDR3. Trimming cost V 7 bases and J 6 bases; bases outside gene matches: 10. For the CDR3, the DNA is TGTGCCAGTACCGGAGGGGGGACAGGGGGTAATGGCTACACCTTC. Translation: CASTGGGTGGNGYTF.

Remarks on this clone: A read error may produce the germline difference seen at one junction end. The chain combines TRBV6-2 or TRBV6-3 with TRBJ1-1; D not resolved. The V gene's germline CDR1 is MNHEY and CDR2 SVGEGT. This CDR3 spans 13 amino acids. CDR3 in amino acids: CASSLRRNAEAFF. CDR3 DNA: TGTGCCAGCAGTTTGCGGAGGAACGCTGAAGCTTTCTTT.

V gene TRBV27 combines with J gene TRBJ1-1; D possibly corresponds to TRBD1 (6 bases). V was clipped by 3 bases and J by 6 bases, with 14 bases between them. The germline CDR1 and CDR2 sequences are MNHEY and SMNVEV (reference sequence). CDR3 size: 14 residues. The chain's CDR3 is CASSFYQGKAEAFF. CDR3 nucleotide sequence: TGTGCCAGCAGTTTCTACCAGGGGAAGGCTGAAGCTTTCTTT.

This clone was seen only once. The rearrangement joins TRBV28 to TRBJ2-7, with D unclear. Germline values: CDR1 MDHEN, CDR2 SYDVKM. The CDR3 extends over 13 amino acids. V was cut by 5 bases and J by 5 bases, with 13 bases left in between. The CDR3 reads CASSPPPRNEQYF. Written as DNA, the CDR3 is TGTGCCAGCAGTCCCCCACCCAGAAACGAGCAGTACTTC.

This clone was found once. The V gene is TRBV3-1 (or the pseudogene TRBV3-2), the J gene TRBJ1-4, with D unresolved. Germline V gene lookup returns CDR1 LGHDT and CDR2 YNNKEL (reference sequence). This CDR3 comprises 15 residues. V was clipped by 4 bases and J by 4 bases, with 13 bases between them. This CDR3 reads CASSPEAVFNEKLFF. The DNA of the CDR3 is TGTGCCAGCAGCCCAGAGGCGGTTTTTAATGAAAAACTGTTTTTT.

The genes are TRBV5-1 and TRBJ2-1; TRBD1 aligns across 9 bases. CDR1 is SGHRS and CDR2 is YFSETQ in the germline V gene. J lost 7 bases, V lost 2 bases, and 16 bases had no gene match. This CDR3 has 18 amino acids. Written as DNA, the CDR3 is TGCGCCAGCAGCTTTATGCCGGGGGGACAGGGAACGGGGAATGAGCAGTTCTTC. Protein: CASSFMPGGQGTGNEQFF.

This chain uses TRBV13 with TRBJ2-3, with 7 bases aligning to TRBD2. CDR1 is PRHDT and CDR2 is FYEKMQ in the germline V gene (reference sequence). Trimming at V came to 5 bases and at J to 1 base, leaving 12 bases not matched to a gene. The CDR3 spans 17 residues. The CDR3 DNA follows: TGTGCCAGCAGCCACCGAGGGAAGGGAGGGCGCACAGATACGCAGTATTTT. As protein: CASSHRGKGGRTDTQYF.

The CDR3 nucleotides read TGCGCCAGCCGTTCAACTCAGGGGGATGTTAATTCACCCCTCCACTTT. Its translation is CASRSTQGDVNSPLHF. V gene TRBV10-2 combines with J gene TRBJ1-6, with 7 bases lining up with TRBD1. CDR1 and CDR2 (germline): WSHSY, SAAADI. The ends lost 8 bases at V and 6 bases at J; junction bases unmatched: 13. This CDR3 spans 16 amino acids.

The V gene is TRBV2, the J gene TRBJ1-1; D ambiguous. CDR3 length: 13 residues. Trimming removed 6 bases from V and 0 bases from J, with 8 bases in between. Per the germline V gene, CDR1 is SNHLY and CDR2 is FYNNEI. CDR3 DNA: TGTGCCAGCAGGGCAGACATGAACACTGAAGCTTTCTTT. Translation: CASRADMNTEAFF.

The chain links TRBV19 to TRBJ2-7, with D possibly matching TRBD2 (7 bases). Germline assignment: CDR1 LNHDA and CDR2 SQIVND (reference sequence). This CDR3 spans 13 amino acids. Trimming took off 10 bases at V and 2 bases at J, with 15 bases between the two ends. CDR3 coding DNA: TGTGCCACCAAGAGGGGGGGGGCCTACGAGCAGTACTTC. Translation: CATKRGGAYEQYF.

The rearrangement uses TRBV30 and TRBJ1-4, with TRBD1 identical over 7 bases. Germline V gene sequence: CDR1 GTSNPN, CDR2 SVGIG (reference sequence). The CDR3 sequence is 15 residues long. V dropped 4 bases and J dropped 3; count of bases not matched to a gene: 8. The CDR3 sequence is CAWTPKQGSNEKLFF. CDR3 DNA sequence: TGTGCCTGGACCCCTAAACAGGGGTCTAATGAAAAACTGTTTTTT.

The chain uses TRBV7-2 and TRBJ1-5; D remains ambiguous. V lost 5 bases and J lost 3, with 5 bases in between. The CDR3 sequence is 12 residues long. Germline V gene lookup returns CDR1 SGHTA and CDR2 FQGNSA. As DNA, the CDR3 is TGTGCCAGCAGCGCGGTCAATCAGCCCCAGCATTTT. It translates to CASSAVNQPQHF.

The chain joins TRBV9 to TRBJ2-7; 7 positions agree with TRBD1. Per the germline V gene, CDR1 is SGDLS and CDR2 is YYNGEE. V was pared by 3 bases and J by 4 bases, with 10 bases of the junction left unmatched. The CDR3 contains 15 residues. CDR3 bases: TGTGCCAGCAGCGCCACCGGGACAGAAATATACGAGCAGTACTTC. This codes for CASSATGTEIYEQYF.

This sequence joins TRBV6-6 and TRBJ1-2; D gene uncertain. Germline-derived CDR1 and CDR2 are MNHNY and SVGAGI (reference sequence). The CDR3 is 13 residues long. Trimming removed 7 bases from V and 0 bases from J, with 9 bases in between. The CDR3 DNA sequence: TGTGCCAGCACCAACCGGGCTAACTATGGCTACACCTTC. This gives the protein CASTNRANYGYTF.

The chain combines TRBV29-1 with TRBJ2-2; D remains unclear. CDR1 is SQVTM, CDR2 ANQGSEA, per germline. The CDR3 totals 14 residues. The V end lost 4 bases, the J end lost 8 bases, and 17 bases lay between the germline ends. CDR3 loop: CSVGKNYPPGELFF. In DNA, the CDR3 is TGCAGCGTTGGTAAGAACTACCCACCGGGGGAGCTGTTTTTT.

J is TRBJ2-1 and V is TRBV7-3; 9 bases line up with TRBD2. This CDR3 comprises 14 residues. Germline CDR1 reads SGHTA; CDR2 reads FQGTGA. Germline trimming cut 2 bases from V and 12 bases from J; bases unmatched to any gene: 8. As DNA, the CDR3 is TGTGCCAGCAGCTTAGTTCTAGCGGGAAACCCGCAGTTCTTC. Its protein is CASSLVLAGNPQFF.

V and J are TRBV7-9 and TRBJ2-7; a possible D gene is TRBD2 (5 bases). V lost 7 bases and J 3 bases, leaving 16 bases between the germline ends. This CDR3 spans 14 amino acids. Looked up from germline, CDR1 is SEHNR and CDR2 is FQNEAQ (reference sequence). CDR3 sequence (DNA): TGTGCCAGCACCCTAGAACCCGGGGACTACGAGCAGTACTTC. Translating it yields CASTLEPGDYEQYF.

The V and J genes are TRBV5-8 and TRBJ1-5; possibly TRBD1 for D (5 bases). This CDR3 has 16 amino acids. V was trimmed by 4 bases and J by 2 bases, leaving 16 bases between them. Germline V gives CDR1 SGHTS, CDR2 YDEGEE. This CDR3 reads CASSLGPKGGNQPQHF. The DNA of the CDR3 is TGTGCCAGCAGCCTAGGACCCAAAGGGGGCAATCAGCCCCAGCATTTT.

This chain joins TRBV5-6 and TRBJ2-3, with D possibly being TRBD1 (6 bases). Trimming left V 1 base short and J 2 bases short, with 20 bases between. The length of the CDR3 is 18 residues. Germline V gives CDR1 SGHDT, CDR2 YYEEEE. CDR3 residues: CASSLSVSGTYNTDTQYF. The CDR3 nucleotides read TGTGCCAGCAGCTTGTCGGTCTCCGGGACATATAACACAGATACGCAGTATTTT.

The V gene is TRBV20-1, the J gene TRBJ1-2; D uncertain. Trimming removed 4 bases at V and 8 bases at J, with 11 bases between. The germline CDR1 and CDR2 sequences are DFQATT and SNEGSKA (reference sequence). CDR3 length: 11 residues. CDR3 bases: TGCAGTGCTACGGTCGGGAAGGGCTACACCTTC. It is translated as CSATVGKGYTF.